What follows describes a single T cell receptor beta chain. This entry belongs to a study of blood T cell repertoires in COVID-19. Study summary: The United States, Italy and Spain provided the acute and convalescent COVID-19 samples. From T cells, B-cell-depleted T cells, or PBMCs came the material, which was cDNA or gDNA.

CDR1 SGHTA and CDR2 FQGNSA come from the germline V gene. This CDR3 is built from 14 residues. Trimming shortened V by 0 bases and J by 6 bases, and 11 bases separated the two germline ends. Measured with immunoSEQ multiplex PCR; TCRdb has only the in-frame clones, and not every one. Altogether around 150,000 clones are present, roughly 93% being singletons, with the ten largest covering less than 2%. The chain uses TRBV7-2 and TRBJ2-5, with D tentatively TRBD1 (5 bases). Material: peripheral blood. The sequence was collected from a woman aged 55-75 years with COVID-19, enrolled during active disease. The CDR3 DNA reads as TGTGCCAGCAGCTTAGCTTCAGGGCTAAAGACCCAGTACTTC. Its translation is CASSLASGLKTQYF.